This T cell receptor (beta chain) was sequenced during a study of shared clonotypes between healthy human individuals. Terminally differentiated effector memory CD45RA+ cells were left out of the naive CD8 fraction, which was CD45RO-negative and positively selected for CCR7. Some clones are missing from TCRdb's copy, which holds only in-frame ones; the method was immunoSEQ multiplex PCR. This table holds some 580,000 clones, roughly 98% found once. This CDR3 comprises 16 residues. CDR1 MNHEY and CDR2 SVGAGI come from the germline V gene. The trim removed 3 bases at V and 3 bases at J, leaving 10 bases unmatched.

The sequence was obtained from a man aged 25-45 years in good health. Sequencing was carried out using naive CD8+ T cells sorted from blood. The V call is TRBV6-5, the J call TRBJ2-5, with 7 bases identical to TRBD2. CDR3: CASSYVAGEIEETQYF. In DNA, the CDR3 is TGTGCCAGCAGTTATGTCGCGGGAGAGATTGAAGAGACCCAGTACTTC.